There are many counts of the clone carrying this TCR beta chain. Its antigen is unknown. The V gene's germline CDR1 is SGHRS and CDR2 YFSETQ. V was pared by 1 base and J by 5 bases, with 12 bases between. This CDR3 is built from 15 residues. This entry belongs to a study of CD8 T cells in ankylosing spondylitis. Study results and caveats: The authors reported significant enrichment of disease-linked clones in matched ankylosing spondylitis synovial fluid. In ankylosing spondylitis blood, a motif of eight highly homologous TCR beta variants appeared characteristic. Relatively scarce in peripheral blood, disease-linked clones were CD8+. Both synovial fluid and blood in reactive arthritis had previously been reported to carry some motif variants.

Preparation of TCR beta libraries was done by quantitative 5'-RACE with molecular barcodes. TCRdb redid the calling of the 5' RACE reads with MiXCR, one entry per CDR3 protein. The table records around 540,000 distinct CDR3 sequences, roughly 13% of them present only once. The V and J genes are TRBV5-1 and TRBJ2-2, with D maybe TRBD2 (5 bases). The sequence was obtained from a male donor with ankylosing spondylitis. Source material: blood, either unsorted or a sorted T cell fraction (not recorded which). In nucleotides, the CDR3 is TGCGCCAGCAGCTTGTGGGGAGTTCAGACCGGGGAGCTGTTTTTT. This gives the protein CASSLWGVQTGELFF.